Given below is one T cell receptor beta chain in context. The source of the sample is a study of blood T cell repertoires in COVID-19. The wider study: The United States, Italy and Spain were the sources of the acute and convalescent COVID-19 samples.

Trimming took 3 bases from V and 8 from J; bases not matched to a gene: 11. CDR1 is SGDLS, CDR2 YYNGEE, per germline. This CDR3 has 15 residues. As originally analysed: Amplification of reference gene primers was used by the study to estimate nucleated cell counts. Profiled with immunoSEQ multiplex PCR; TCRdb holds only in-frame clones, not every one. The V and J calls and clone size are taken from that table; D and trimming were inferred from the DNA. This sample has 35,000 to 50,000 clones, with just under 70% found just once. This receptor was identified in a man older than 75 with acute or convalescent COVID-19. Sequenced sample: peripheral blood. The chain is built from TRBV9 and TRBJ2-1; TRBD2 agrees at 7 bases. CDR3 amino acids: CASSASGTIGYEQFF. The CDR3 bases are TGTGCCAGCAGCGCATCCGGGACTATCGGTTATGAGCAGTTCTTC.